The clone carrying this T cell receptor (beta chain) was detected a few times. The sample is drawn from a study of blood T cell repertoires in COVID-19. Study as a whole: From the United States, Italy and Spain came samples of acute and convalescent COVID-19. PBMCs, B-cell-depleted T cells, or T cells provided the cDNA or gDNA that made up the material.

Per the original data handling: Estimated nucleated cell counts came from reference gene primer amplification. Profiled with immunoSEQ multiplex PCR; TCRdb holds only in-frame clones, not every one. For V, J and clone size, that table is used; D and trimming come from the DNA. The sample includes around 170,000 clones, around 84% seen only once; the top ten take approximately 14%. V lost 10 bases to trimming and J lost 6 bases; unmatched junction nucleotides: 12. The CDR3 totals 14 residues. From germline, CDR1 is MNHEY and CDR2 SVGEGT. This TCR came from a man aged 30-40 years with active or convalescent COVID-19. The rearrangement joins TRBV6-2 or TRBV6-3 to TRBJ1-1; 9 bases are shared with TRBD1. Input material: peripheral blood. The chain's CDR3 is CATRPGTGSSEAFF. DNA for the CDR3: TGTGCCACCCGCCCCGGGACAGGGAGTTCTGAAGCTTTCTTT.